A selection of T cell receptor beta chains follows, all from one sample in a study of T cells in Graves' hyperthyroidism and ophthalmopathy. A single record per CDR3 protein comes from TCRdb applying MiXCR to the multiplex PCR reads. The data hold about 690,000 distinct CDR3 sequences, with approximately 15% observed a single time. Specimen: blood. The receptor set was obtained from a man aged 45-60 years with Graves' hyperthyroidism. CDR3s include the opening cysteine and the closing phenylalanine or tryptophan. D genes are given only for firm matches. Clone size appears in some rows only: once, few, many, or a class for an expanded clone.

cdr3_nt: TGTGCCAGCAGCGTCCGACGTAACCGACTAGCGGGGTACAATGAGCAGTTCTTC
cdr3_aa: CASSVRRNRLAGYNEQFF
v_call: TRBV12-3/TRBV12-4
d_call: TRBD2
j_call: TRBJ2-1
clone_size: many

cdr3_nt: TGTGCCAGCAGCTTCCGGGACAATGGGGAAAAACTGTTTTTT
cdr3_aa: CASSFRDNGEKLFF
v_call: TRBV7-9
d_call: NA
j_call: TRBJ1-4
clone_size: few

cdr3_nt: TGTGCCAGCAGCCCTGCCACTAGCGGGAACTTATTAAGCTACGAGCAGTACTTC
cdr3_aa: CASSPATSGNLLSYEQYF
v_call: TRBV7-6
d_call: TRBD2
j_call: TRBJ2-7
clone_size: NA

cdr3_nt: TGCGCCAGCAGAACCGGGACTAGCGCGAGCCACGAGCAGTACTTC
cdr3_aa: CASRTGTSASHEQYF
v_call: TRBV5-1
d_call: TRBD2
j_call: TRBJ2-7
clone_size: few

cdr3_nt: TGTGCCAGCAGTCTACGGGACCAATACAATGAGCAGTTCTTC
cdr3_aa: CASSLRDQYNEQFF
v_call: TRBV27
d_call: NA
j_call: TRBJ2-1
clone_size: few

cdr3_nt: TGTGCCACCAGCAGCCGGGACAGGGATGAAAAACTGTTTTTT
cdr3_aa: CATSSRDRDEKLFF
v_call: TRBV15
d_call: TRBD1
j_call: TRBJ1-4
clone_size: many

cdr3_nt: TGTGCCAGCAGTGACACAGGGGGCCTGAACACTGAAGCTTTCTTT
cdr3_aa: CASSDTGGLNTEAFF
v_call: TRBV6-4
d_call: TRBD1
j_call: TRBJ1-1
clone_size: NA

cdr3_nt: TGTGCCAGCGGGACGGTGAACACTGAAGCTTTCTTT
cdr3_aa: CASGTVNTEAFF
v_call: TRBV28
d_call: NA
j_call: TRBJ1-1
clone_size: many

cdr3_nt: TGTGCCAGCAGCTTGGGGGACAGGGGGCTCTACGAGCAGTACTTC
cdr3_aa: CASSLGDRGLYEQYF
v_call: TRBV5-6
d_call: TRBD1
j_call: TRBJ2-7
clone_size: NA

cdr3_nt: TGTGCCAGCAACCGGACGACAGGGACCTCCTACGAGCAGTACTTC
cdr3_aa: CASNRTTGTSYEQYF
v_call: TRBV2
d_call: TRBD1
j_call: TRBJ2-7
clone_size: NA

cdr3_nt: TGTGCCAGCAGCTTTGGGATCGGACAGGGGGATTCACCCCTCCACTTT
cdr3_aa: CASSFGIGQGDSPLHF
v_call: TRBV5-5
d_call: TRBD1
j_call: TRBJ1-6
clone_size: many

cdr3_nt: TGTGCCTGGAGGTCTCCCAGCGGGCCATACAATGAGCAGTTCTTC
cdr3_aa: CAWRSPSGPYNEQFF
v_call: TRBV30
d_call: NA
j_call: TRBJ2-1
clone_size: few

cdr3_nt: TGTGCCAGCAGTTACATCGACCCAAGGGACAGCAATCGTGGCTACACCTTC
cdr3_aa: CASSYIDPRDSNRGYTF
v_call: TRBV28
d_call: TRBD1
j_call: TRBJ1-2
clone_size: NA

cdr3_nt: TGTGCCAGCAGCTTGGGACGGCTCTCTGGAAACACCATATATTTT
cdr3_aa: CASSLGRLSGNTIYF
v_call: TRBV11-2
d_call: NA
j_call: TRBJ1-3
clone_size: many